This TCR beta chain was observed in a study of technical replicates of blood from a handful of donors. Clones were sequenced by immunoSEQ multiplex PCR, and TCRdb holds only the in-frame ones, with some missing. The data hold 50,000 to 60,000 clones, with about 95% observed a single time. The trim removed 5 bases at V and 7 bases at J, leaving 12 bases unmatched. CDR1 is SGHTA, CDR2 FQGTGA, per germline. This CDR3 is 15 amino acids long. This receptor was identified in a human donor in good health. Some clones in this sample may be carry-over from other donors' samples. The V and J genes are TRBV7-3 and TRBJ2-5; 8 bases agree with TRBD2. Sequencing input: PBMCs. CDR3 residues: CASSLTGGAFGTQYF. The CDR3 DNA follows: TGTGCCAGCAGCCTCACCGGGGGGGCCTTTGGGACCCAGTACTTC.